This T cell receptor (beta chain) was documented in a study of OX40 agonist ivuxolimab in advanced cancers. After removal of 11 bases from V and 3 bases from J, the junction contained 6 bases not matched to a gene. Germline V CDR1 and CDR2: SEHNR, FQNEAQ (reference sequence). This CDR3 has 12 amino acids. Clones were read by immunoSEQ multiplex PCR, and TCRdb kept only the in-frame ones, dropping some. The sample gives 35,000 to 45,000 clones, 65% to 85% of which show up once; roughly 25% is in the top ten. Patients had blood sampled at baseline and again on cycle 4 day 1 and cycle 7 day 1. The sample in question was CD4+ or CD8+ T cells sorted from blood, obtained in a trial of the OX40 agonist ivuxolimab. V gene TRBV7-9 combines with J gene TRBJ2-7, with 8 bases that match TRBD1. This TCR was recovered from an adult with an advanced solid tumor such as melanoma, head and neck, liver or kidney cancer. This chain's CDR3 is CAGGQGIYEQYF. The CDR3 coding sequence is TGTGCCGGAGGACAGGGAATCTACGAGCAGTACTTC.